The 29 T cell receptor beta chains given below trace back to one sample, sequenced in a study of blood T cell repertoires in COVID-19. Sequenced by immunoSEQ multiplex PCR; TCRdb stores in-frame clones only, minus some. Here the sample spans 130,000 to 150,000 clones, 80% to 85% being singletons. Material for sequencing was peripheral blood. Receptor source: a human donor in a cohort sampled during active COVID-19.

The CDR3 region is CASSVAEASTDTQYF. The CDR3 bases are TGTGCCAGCAGCGTAGCGGAGGCAAGCACAGATACGCAGTATTTT. V gene TRBV9 combines with J gene TRBJ2-3, with D maybe TRBD2 (5 bases). Germline V lookup: CDR1 SGDLS, CDR2 YYNGEE. This CDR3 has 15 residues. V was cut by 0 bases and J by 0 bases, with 8 bases left in between.

The rearrangement uses TRBV9 and TRBJ2-1; D is undetermined. The CDR3 totals 12 residues. The V gene lost 4 bases and the J gene lost 10 bases, with 12 bases spanning the gap. Per the germline V gene, CDR1 is SGDLS and CDR2 is YYNGEE. DNA of the CDR3: TGTGCCAGCAGCCCCACGAGAGGCGAGCAGTTCTTC. Translated, it gives CASSPTRGEQFF.

V gene TRBV10-2 combines with J gene TRBJ2-3, with D possibly TRBD2 on 6 matching bases. This CDR3 has 15 amino acids. CDR1 is WSHSY, CDR2 SAAADI, per germline. Trimming took 5 bases from V and 7 from J, leaving 19 bases between them. The CDR3 DNA reads TGCGCCAGCAGTAGACTAGTTTCGAGGGAGAATACGCAGTATTTT. Its translation: CASSRLVSRENTQYF.

The genes are TRBV29-1 and TRBJ1-5; 9 nucleotides agree with TRBD1. V dropped 6 bases and J dropped 4; count of bases not matched to a gene: 7. CDR1 SQVTM and CDR2 ANQGSEA come from the germline V gene. The CDR3 is 14 amino acids. The DNA for the CDR3 is TGCAGCGTGGGCGGAGGGACAGGGAATCAGCCCCAGCATTTT. Protein: CSVGGGTGNQPQHF. Together with reference TRBV29-1 and TRBJ1-5, the CDR3 gives the full variable domain: SAVISQKPSRDICQRGTSLTIQCQVDSQVTMMFWYRQQPGQSLTLIATANQGSEATYESGFVIDKFPISRPNLTFSTLTVSNMSPEDSSIYLCSVGGGTGNQPQHFGDGTRLSIL.

This sequence joins TRBV5-1 and TRBJ1-6, with 7 bases matching TRBD1. V trimming: 3 bases; J trimming: 0 bases; junction bases outside the gene matches: 3. The germline CDR1 and CDR2 sequences are SGHRS and YFSETQ. This CDR3 is 16 amino acids long. The CDR3 DNA sequence: TGCGCCAGCAGCTCACAGGGGAGCTCCTATAATTCACCCCTCCACTTT. Its translation is CASSSQGSSYNSPLHF.

The chain combines TRBV5-1 with TRBJ1-4, with 8 bases matching TRBD1. Per the germline V gene, CDR1 is SGHRS and CDR2 is YFSETQ. J was trimmed by 6 bases and V by 4 bases; bases with no gene match: 8. CDR3 size: 15 residues. In nucleotides, the CDR3 is TGCGCCAGCAGCATACAGGGGGGAGCGGATGAAAAACTGTTTTTT. It yields the protein CASSIQGGADEKLFF.

The gene calls are TRBV19 and TRBJ2-5, with 11 bases aligning to TRBD2. Germline assignment: CDR1 LNHDA and CDR2 SQIVND (reference sequence). The trim removed 3 bases at V and 5 bases at J, leaving 5 bases unmatched. This CDR3 contains 15 residues. CDR3 DNA: TGTGCCAGTAGTATTCTAGCGGGGGGAGAGGAGACCCAGTACTTC. This codes for CASSILAGGEETQYF.

V gene TRBV28 combines with J gene TRBJ2-7; TRBD2 matches 8 bases. CDR1 is MDHEN, CDR2 SYDVKM, per germline. The CDR3 is 16 residues long. The V segment lost 4 bases and the J segment 0 bases; nucleotides outside the gene matches: 8. The CDR3 DNA is TGTGCCAGCAGTTCGGCCGGGACTAGATACTCCTACGAGCAGTACTTC. This translates into CASSSAGTRYSYEQYF.

V gene TRBV4-1 combines with J gene TRBJ2-3, with TRBD2 as a possible D gene (5 bases). Germline assignment: CDR1 MGHRA and CDR2 YSYEKL. Trimming removed 0 bases from V and 0 bases from J, with 13 bases in between. The CDR3 sequence is 17 residues long. CDR3 protein: CASSQDWTGSSTDTQYF. DNA of the CDR3: TGCGCCAGCAGCCAAGATTGGACTGGCTCTAGCACAGATACGCAGTATTTT.

The J gene is TRBJ2-1, the V gene TRBV29-1; no clear D gene. V was cut by 1 base and J by 1 base, with 5 bases left in between. There are 13 residues in the CDR3. CDR1 and CDR2 (germline): SQVTM, ANQGSEA. CDR3 sequence reads: CSVEGQSYNEQFF. In nucleotides, the CDR3 is TGCAGCGTTGAAGGACAATCCTACAATGAGCAGTTCTTC.

The sample holds a few counts of this clone. The CDR3 region is CASSRDTLTYEQYF. In nucleotides, the CDR3 is TGTGCCAGTTCCCGGGACACCCTTACCTACGAGCAGTACTTC. V gene TRBV27 combines with J gene TRBJ2-7, with a weak D call TRBD1 (6 bases). Germline V gene lookup returns CDR1 MNHEY and CDR2 SMNVEV (reference sequence). Between the trimmed V and J ends, which lost 9 bases and 2 bases, there was a span of 17 bases. The CDR3 totals 14 residues.

The V call is TRBV11-2, the J call TRBJ1-2; 9 bases fit TRBD1. Trimming took 1 base from V and 3 from J; bases not matched to a gene: 6. The germline V gene encodes CDR1 SGHAT and CDR2 FQNNGV. This CDR3 has 16 residues. The CDR3 is CASSLAGQGRYYGYTF. The DNA of the CDR3 is TGTGCCAGCAGCTTAGCAGGACAGGGGCGATACTATGGCTACACCTTC.

As to this clone: Other DNA sequences in the sample encode the same CDR3. This sequence joins TRBV30 and TRBJ2-7, with 8 bases matching TRBD2. This CDR3 is built from 14 residues. Germline CDR1 and CDR2: GTSNPN and SVGIG (reference sequence). Unmatched junction bases numbered 6, after V lost 2 bases and J lost 3 bases. The CDR3 is CAWSPGLAGYEQYF. DNA of the CDR3: TGTGCCTGGAGTCCCGGACTAGCAGGCTACGAGCAGTACTTC.

The rearrangement links TRBV27 to TRBJ2-1, with 9 positions matching TRBD2. Germline CDR1 and CDR2: MNHEY and SMNVEV (reference sequence). The CDR3 totals 15 residues. The trim removed 6 bases at V and 6 bases at J, leaving 9 bases unmatched. CDR3 bases: TGTGCCAGCAGCCAGATTCGAGCGGGGGGCAATGAGCAGTTCTTC. Residues: CASSQIRAGGNEQFF.

The chain uses TRBV4-3 and TRBJ1-2; tentatively, D is TRBD1 (5 bases). Germline V lookup: CDR1 LGHNA, CDR2 YSLEER. Deletions cut 4 bases from V and 5 bases from J, with 11 bases between. The CDR3 runs to 13 residues. In DNA, the CDR3 is TGCGCCAGCAGCCGCAGGGATGGGTATGGCTACACCTTC. This translates into CASSRRDGYGYTF.

The chain recombines TRBV5-8 with TRBJ2-7; 9 bases are shared with TRBD1. Unmatched junction bases numbered 4, after V lost 0 bases and J lost 0 bases. CDR1 is SGHTS, CDR2 YDEGEE, per germline. The CDR3 consists of 16 residues. In nucleotides, the CDR3 is TGTGCCAGCAGCTTGGACGGGACAGGGAGCTCCTACGAGCAGTACTTC. It codes for CASSLDGTGSSYEQYF.

The chain recombines TRBV10-1 with TRBJ1-3, with a weak D call TRBD1 (5 bases). Germline V gives CDR1 WNHNN, CDR2 SYGVQD (reference sequence). The CDR3 runs 16 residues. The V end was cut by 5 bases, the J end by 0 bases, with 14 bases between. The CDR3 is CASSPWDLSSGNTIYF. CDR3 sequence (DNA): TGCGCCAGCAGTCCCTGGGACTTATCCTCTGGAAACACCATATATTTT.

V usage is TRBV29-1 and J usage is TRBJ1-2; D uncertain. CDR1 is SQVTM, CDR2 ANQGSEA, per germline. The CDR3 has 14 amino acids. The V gene lost 4 bases and the J gene lost 3 bases, with 15 bases spanning the gap. CDR3 amino acids: CSVVGPIADYGYTF. As DNA, the CDR3 is TGCAGCGTTGTAGGACCGATAGCGGACTATGGCTACACCTTC.

The V call is TRBV6-5, the J call TRBJ1-5; possible D gene TRBD1, 6 bases. CDR3 size: 14 residues. The germline gives CDR1 MNHEY, CDR2 SVGAGI. V lost 4 bases to trimming and J lost 2 bases, with 9 bases between them. CDR3 nucleotide sequence: TGTGCCAGCAGTTTGGACAGCCGCAATCAGCCCCAGCATTTT. It yields the protein CASSLDSRNQPQHF.

This chain joins TRBV15 and TRBJ2-5; perhaps TRBD2 as D (5 bases). This CDR3 contains 14 residues. V was cut by 0 bases and J by 5 bases, with 10 bases left in between. Germline values: CDR1 LNHNV, CDR2 YYDKDF (reference sequence). The CDR3 DNA reads TGTGCCACCAGCAGAGATCAGACGGGGGAGACCCAGTACTTC. Translating gives CATSRDQTGETQYF.

The J gene is TRBJ2-3, the V gene TRBV18; TRBD2 matches at 11 bases. Germline loops: CDR1 KGHSH, CDR2 LQKENI. The CDR3 has 16 residues. V lost 3 bases to trimming and J lost 0 bases; unmatched junction nucleotides: 2. The CDR3: CASSPLAGGSTDTQYF. In nucleotides, the CDR3 is TGTGCCAGCTCACCTTTAGCGGGGGGGAGCACAGATACGCAGTATTTT.

The chain carries TRBV7-9 and TRBJ2-3; 9 nucleotides align to TRBD1. This CDR3 has 17 residues. The J segment lost 3 bases and the V segment lost 1 base, leaving 8 bases of the junction unmatched. Germline-derived CDR1 and CDR2 are SEHNR and FQNEAQ (reference sequence). The CDR3 spells CASSLGVGQGRTDTQYF. The CDR3 DNA reads TGTGCCAGCAGCTTAGGTGTGGGACAGGGTCGAACAGATACGCAGTATTTT.

As for this clone: Other DNA variants within this sample encode the same CDR3. The V gene is TRBV9, the J gene TRBJ2-5; TRBD2 matches 12 bases. V lost 6 bases to trimming and J lost 2 bases; unmatched junction nucleotides: 5. Germline CDR1 is SGDLS and CDR2 is YYNGEE. This CDR3 has 15 residues. The DNA for the CDR3 is TGTGCCAGCACCCTAGCGGGGGGGCTGCAAGAGACCCAGTACTTC. The encoded protein is CASTLAGGLQETQYF.

The rearrangement links TRBV11-3 to TRBJ2-3, with a possible D match to TRBD2 (5 bases). There are 12 residues in the CDR3. V dropped 8 bases and J dropped 5 bases, with 11 bases sitting between them. Germline CDR1 and CDR2: SGHNT and YENEEA. CDR3 protein: CASAPGRDTQYF. CDR3 in DNA: TGTGCCAGCGCCCCGGGGAGAGATACGCAGTATTTT.

V and J are TRBV19 and TRBJ2-7; maybe TRBD1 (5 bases). CDR1 and CDR2 from the germline V gene are LNHDA and SQIVND (reference sequence). Trimming pared 1 base from V and 2 bases from J, leaving 9 bases between. This CDR3 is built from 14 residues. As DNA, the CDR3 is TGTGCCAGTAGTATAGTGAAGGGGACCTACGAGCAGTACTTC. Its translation is CASSIVKGTYEQYF.

This chain joins TRBV7-8 and TRBJ1-4; 10 positions match TRBD1. This CDR3 contains 16 residues. Looked up from germline, CDR1 is SGHVS and CDR2 is FQNEAQ. Trimming removed 5 bases from V and 5 bases from J; junction bases left unmatched: 8. In DNA form, the CDR3 reads TGTGCCAGCAGCCCACAGTCGGGACAGGGGAATGAAAAACTGTTTTTT. It encodes CASSPQSGQGNEKLFF.

The gene calls are TRBV19 and TRBJ2-5; 8 bases are a match to TRBD1. The CDR3 covers 13 residues. Germline V gives CDR1 LNHDA, CDR2 SQIVND (reference sequence). V lost 4 bases to trimming and J lost 4 bases; unmatched junction nucleotides: 2. CDR3 region: CASSTGGAETQYF. CDR3 bases: TGTGCCAGTAGTACAGGGGGCGCAGAGACCCAGTACTTC.

The chain joins TRBV16 to TRBJ1-5; D remains unclear. There are 14 residues in the CDR3. Per the germline V gene, CDR1 is KGHSY and CDR2 is FQNENV. V was shortened by 1 base and J by 5 bases, with 9 bases between the two germline ends. The DNA of the CDR3 is TGTGCCAGCAGCCAATTTTCGGAGGATCAGCCCCAGCATTTT. This translates into CASSQFSEDQPQHF.

This sequence joins TRBV5-5 and TRBJ1-1, with TRBD1 as a possible D gene (5 bases). The CDR3 loop spans 12 amino acids. V was cut by 6 bases and J by 6 bases, with 12 bases left in between. Germline CDR1 and CDR2: SGHKS and YYEKEE (reference sequence). The CDR3 region is CASTLDSPEAFF. In DNA form, the CDR3 reads TGTGCCAGCACCCTCGACAGCCCTGAAGCTTTCTTT.